The rows below give T cell receptor beta chains drawn from one sample of a study of T cell changes during pregnancy in multiple sclerosis. The assay was immunoSEQ multiplex PCR, and TCRdb's table has in-frame clones only and misses some. The sample includes approximately 59,000 clones, roughly 89% of them seen just once. The sample in question was peripheral blood, obtained in the third trimester of pregnancy. These TCRs come from a female donor in good health, enrolled as a control in a pregnancy study. Each CDR3 is given with its conserved first and last residue. A D gene is named only where the DNA matches it firmly. Size is stated for part of the rows, as once, few or many counts, or as a class when the clone is expanded.

D gene | clone size | J gene | V gene | CDR3 DNA | CDR3 protein
TRBD1 | . | TRBJ2-6 | TRBV11-2 | TGTGCCAGCAGCCTAGGACAGGGAGGCTCTGGGGCCAACGTCCTGACTTTC | CASSLGQGGSGANVLTF
TRBD1 | . | TRBJ2-7 | TRBV10-3 | TGTGCCATCAGCCCTGGACAGGGTAACGGGGCCTACGAGCAGTACTTC | CAISPGQGNGAYEQYF
. | . | TRBJ2-7 | TRBV5-1 | TGCGCCAGCAGCCGGTCCTACGAGCAGTACTTC | CASSRSYEQYF
. | . | TRBJ1-1 | TRBV7-2 | TGTGCCAGCAGCTTAAAGGGAGCTGAAGCTTTCTTT | CASSLKGAEAFF
TRBD1 | . | TRBJ1-1 | TRBV11-1 | TGTGCCAGCAGCTTGGGGACAGGGGGACTAAACACTGAAGCTTTCTTT | CASSLGTGGLNTEAFF
TRBD2 | once | TRBJ2-4 | TRBV29-1 | TGCAGCGCCGGGGGGGGCGCAGGGAACATTCAGTACTTC | CSAGGGAGNIQYF
. | . | TRBJ1-2 | TRBV2 | TGTGCCAGCTTAATAGAAGATGGTGGCTACACCTTC | CASLIEDGGYTF
TRBD1 | . | TRBJ2-7 | TRBV14 | TGTGCCAGCCGGTTGGGACAGAACTACGAGCAGTACTTC | CASRLGQNYEQYF
. | . | TRBJ2-3 | TRBV4-1 | TGCGCCAGCAGGCAAAGACTAGAAAGCACAGATACGCAGTATTTT | CASRQRLESTDTQYF
. | . | TRBJ1-3 | TRBV30 | TGTGCCTGGATGCGGCAGGGAGGAAACACCATATATTTT | CAWMRQGGNTIYF
TRBD2 | . | TRBJ2-3 | TRBV19 | TGTGCCAGTATGGAGACGGGACTAGCGGGGGAAAGCACAGATACGCAGTATTTT | CASMETGLAGESTDTQYF
TRBD1 | . | TRBJ1-1 | TRBV6-1 | TGTGCCAGCAGCCGGACAGGGGGGAACACTGAAGCTTTCTTT | CASSRTGGNTEAFF
. | . | TRBJ2-3 | TRBV28 | TGTGCCAGCAGTCAGAGCACAGATACGCAGTATTTT | CASSQSTDTQYF
. | . | TRBJ2-2 | TRBV7-9 | TGTGCCAGCAGCTTATTGGGCGGGGATTACACCGGGGAGCTGTTTTTT | CASSLLGGDYTGELFF
TRBD2 | . | TRBJ2-1 | TRBV7-3 | TGTGCCAGCAGCGAACTAGCGGGGGGGAACTCTGAGCAGTTCTTC | CASSELAGGNSEQFF
TRBD1 | once | TRBJ2-7 | TRBV13 | TGTGCCAGCAGCCCCCGGGACAGACCCTACGAGCAGTACTTC | CASSPRDRPYEQYF
. | . | TRBJ2-7 | TRBV2 | TGTGCCAGCCAGGAGGGACGATACGAGCAGTACTTC | CASQEGRYEQYF
. | . | TRBJ1-2 | TRBV4-1 | TGCGCCAGCAGCCAAGGGGAGAATAGCCGCTCTAACTATGGCTACACCTTC | CASSQGENSRSNYGYTF
. | . | TRBJ1-5 | TRBV30 | TGTGCCTGGGGGGCGGGGAGCAATCAGCCCCAGCATTTT | CAWGAGSNQPQHF
TRBD1 | few | TRBJ1-2 | TRBV29-1 | TGCAGCGCCTACAGGGGCGAGGGCTACACCTTC | CSAYRGEGYTF
. | . | TRBJ2-7 | TRBV28 | TGTGCCAGCAGTCAGGGTATCTCCTACGAGCAGTACTTC | CASSQGISYEQYF
TRBD1 | few | TRBJ2-2 | TRBV5-6 | TGTGCCAGCAGCTCCCGACAGGGGGCGAACACCGGGGAGCTGTTTTTT | CASSSRQGANTGELFF
TRBD1 | . | TRBJ2-6 | TRBV4-1 | TGCGCCAGCAGCAGTCGGGACAGGGTTCTCTCTGGGGCCAACGTCCTGACTTTC | CASSSRDRVLSGANVLTF
. | once | TRBJ1-1 | TRBV28 | TGTGCCAGCAGTTTATTATATGGGCACACTGAAGCTTTCTTT | CASSLLYGHTEAFF
TRBD1 | once | TRBJ1-1 | TRBV18 | TGTGCCAGCTCACCAACCACAGGGGCTAACACTGAAGCTTTCTTT | CASSPTTGANTEAFF
TRBD1 | . | TRBJ2-2 | TRBV7-3 | TGTGCCAGCAGCCCCCCCGACAGGGAGAACACCGGGGAGCTGTTTTTT | CASSPPDRENTGELFF
. | . | TRBJ2-2 | TRBV11-2 | TGTGCCAGCTTTGATACAGTTAACACCGGGGAGCTGTTTTTT | CASFDTVNTGELFF
. | . | TRBJ1-4 | TRBV19 | TGTGCCAGTAGTATAGCCTCCGGTCCTAATGAAAAACTGTTTTTT | CASSIASGPNEKLFF
. | . | TRBJ1-3 | TRBV18 | TGTGCCAGCTCATTCGGGACACAGAGCTCTGGAAACACCATATATTTT | CASSFGTQSSGNTIYF
TRBD2 | . | TRBJ2-1 | TRBV27 | TGTGCCAGCAGTTTGACTAGCGGGGTTTGGGGCAATGAGCAGTTCTTC | CASSLTSGVWGNEQFF
TRBD2 | . | TRBJ2-3 | TRBV4-3 | TGCGCCAGCAGCCGAAGGGAGGGACGGACAGATACGCAGTATTTT | CASSRREGRTDTQYF
. | . | TRBJ1-5 | TRBV6-1 | TGTGCCAGCCTGGGGGGGAATCAGCCCCAGCATTTT | CASLGGNQPQHF
TRBD1 | . | TRBJ2-2 | TRBV7-9 | TGTGCCAGCAGCCACCCCGGGACAGGGTTTGGCGGGGAGCTGTTTTTT | CASSHPGTGFGGELFF
TRBD1 | . | TRBJ2-4 | TRBV9 | TGTGCCAGCAGCGTGTTCGCGGGACAGGGTGAAAACTTTGAGGCCCCCGCCAAAAACATTCAGTACTTC | CASSVFAGQGENFEAPAKNIQYF
. | . | TRBJ1-6 | TRBV30 | TGTGCCTGGAACGCTCCCGATCGGGGTATAAATTCACCCCTCCACTTT | CAWNAPDRGINSPLHF
. | . | TRBJ2-3 | TRBV7-2 | TGTGCCAGCAGCTTAGTAAGCACTACCACAGATACGCAGTATTTT | CASSLVSTTTDTQYF
TRBD1 | few | TRBJ1-1 | TRBV11-2 | TGTGCCAGCAGTCCGGACAGGGCCAAAGCTTTCTTT | CASSPDRAKAFF
. | . | TRBJ2-2 | TRBV7-2 | TGTGCCAGCACCCCGGGTCCCACCGGGGAGCTGTTTTTT | CASTPGPTGELFF
TRBD1 | . | TRBJ1-2 | TRBV29-1 | TGCAGCGTTGAAGGGGACAGGGGAGTTGGCTACACCTTC | CSVEGDRGVGYTF
. | . | TRBJ2-5 | TRBV15 | TGTGCCACCAGCAGAGATCGGCTAGCGACGAGTCAGACCCAGTACTTC | CATSRDRLATSQTQYF